The present entry profiles one TCR beta chain with its context. Antigen: not known. The same CDR3 also results from other DNA sequences found in this sample. Trimming shortened V by 1 base and J by 1 base, and 10 bases separated the two germline ends. The CDR3 spans 15 residues. The germline CDR1 and CDR2 sequences are SEHNR and FQNEAQ (reference sequence). Collection of blood occurred at baseline, at cycle 4 day 1, and at cycle 7 day 1. Some clones are missing from TCRdb's copy, which holds only in-frame ones; the method was immunoSEQ multiplex PCR. The sample lists tens of thousands of clones; 80% to 90% were seen once. The data belong to a study of OX40 agonist ivuxolimab in advanced cancers. Turning to the study itself: A mean age of approximately 58 years, range roughly 20 to 90, was recorded, and over 65% were male.

General study results and limits: Researchers did not determine the expanded peripheral T cells' antigen specificity.

This sequence originates from an adult with an advanced solid tumor such as melanoma, head and neck, liver or kidney cancer. The sequences come from CD4+ or CD8+ T cells sorted from blood, collected in a trial of the OX40 agonist ivuxolimab. The V gene is TRBV7-9, the J gene TRBJ1-1, with D possibly TRBD1 on 5 matching bases. The CDR3 DNA follows: TGTGCCAGCAGCTTAGGGGGGTCCCCGAACACTGAAGCTTTCTTT. This gives the protein CASSLGGSPNTEAFF.